Following are 26 T cell receptor beta chains from one sample sequenced in a study of control samples from healthy donors and cancer patients. Here immunoSEQ multiplex PCR was the method, and the copy in TCRdb shows in-frame clones only, minus some. Here the sample spans 80,000 or so clones, roughly 86% being singletons. Sequencing was done on a sample of blood. The receptors come from a man aged 50 or older in good health.

The chain employs TRBV5-1 and TRBJ2-1; 8 bases match TRBD2. With V trimmed by 4 bases and J by 9 bases, 9 bases remained unmatched. Per the germline V gene, CDR1 is SGHRS and CDR2 is YFSETQ. This CDR3 comprises 14 residues. The CDR3 coding sequence is TGCGCCAGCAGCCCCTCCGGGACTAGGGGTGAGCAGTTCTTC. Protein: CASSPSGTRGEQFF. Full variable domain (outside the CDR3, taken from reference TRBV5-1 and TRBJ2-1): KAGVTQTPRYLIKTRGQQVTLSCSPISGHRSVSWYQQTPGQGLQFLFEYFSETQRNKGNFPGRFSGRQFSNSRSEMNVSTLELGDSALYLCASSPSGTRGEQFFGPGTRLTVL.

This sequence joins TRBV3-1 (or the pseudogene TRBV3-2) and TRBJ2-3; D possibly corresponds to TRBD2 (7 bases). The CDR3 covers 18 residues. V shed 0 bases and J shed 2 bases, with 18 bases lying between them. Germline-derived CDR1 and CDR2 are LGHDT and YNNKEL (reference sequence). CDR3: CASSQDLGGGLDTDTQYF. The CDR3 DNA follows: TGTGCCAGCAGCCAAGATTTGGGCGGGGGCCTTGACACAGATACGCAGTATTTT.

V usage is TRBV10-1 and J usage is TRBJ2-4, with D unresolved. The ends were cut back, 2 bases at V and 1 base at J, with 3 bases in the middle. The CDR3 totals 13 residues. CDR1 and CDR2 from the germline V gene are WNHNN and SYGVQD (reference sequence). The CDR3 reads CASSEGAKNIQYF. CDR3 coding DNA: TGCGCCAGCAGTGAGGGGGCCAAAAACATTCAGTACTTC.

Here the CDR3 reads CASPKTGRNQETQYF. The DNA for the CDR3 is TGTGCCAGCCCCAAGACAGGACGAAACCAAGAGACCCAGTACTTC. This chain links TRBV21-1 with TRBJ2-5; the listed D gene, TRBD1, was not tested against the DNA. TRBV21-1 is given as a pseudogene. The CDR3 spans 15 residues.

This clone is labeled as medium-sized. The chain carries TRBV19 and TRBJ1-1; 7 bases are a match to TRBD1. The germline V gene has CDR1 LNHDA and CDR2 SQIVND (reference sequence). Trimming removed 3 bases from V and 2 bases from J; junction bases left unmatched: 9. CDR3 length: 16 amino acids. CDR3 coding DNA: TGTGCCAGTAGTATCCCTGGGGACAGCCGAAACACTGAAGCTTTCTTT. Its translation is CASSIPGDSRNTEAFF.

This clone has only one observation. The chain employs TRBV4-2 and TRBJ2-3; 7 positions match TRBD2. The CDR3 runs to 14 residues. Per the germline V gene, CDR1 is LGHNA and CDR2 is YNFKEQ. Germline trimming cut 7 bases from V and 3 bases from J; bases unmatched to any gene: 7. CDR3 nucleotides: TGTGCCAGCAAACGCGGGGGAGCAACAGATACGCAGTATTTT. Protein product: CASKRGGATDTQYF.

The chain couples TRBV7-3 to TRBJ1-5; TRBD1 matches at 8 bases. Germline V lookup: CDR1 SGHTA, CDR2 FQGTGA. With V trimmed by 1 base and J by 7 bases, 0 bases remained unmatched. This CDR3 is built from 13 residues. The CDR3 bases are TGTGCCAGCAGCTTAAACAGGGGGCAGCCCCAGCATTTT. Protein product: CASSLNRGQPQHF.

The chain uses TRBV7-9 and TRBJ2-3, with D perhaps matching TRBD1 or TRBD2 (5 bases each). This CDR3 has 14 residues. Germline V gene lookup returns CDR1 SEHNR and CDR2 FQNEAQ (reference sequence). V was cut by 1 base and J by 5 bases, with 10 bases left in between. The CDR3 is CASSLEGTGDTQYF. CDR3 DNA: TGTGCCAGCAGCTTAGAAGGGACGGGAGATACGCAGTATTTT.

The chain carries TRBV29-1 and TRBJ2-7; 10 bases match TRBD1. The J segment lost 0 bases and the V segment lost 4 bases, leaving 3 bases of the junction unmatched. CDR3 size: 14 residues. Germline loops: CDR1 SQVTM, CDR2 ANQGSEA. The chain's CDR3 is CSVVRDRGSYEQYF. The CDR3, as DNA: TGCAGCGTTGTTAGGGACAGGGGCTCCTACGAGCAGTACTTC.

CDR3 coding DNA: TGTGCCAGTAGTATTACGCCGGGGGTAAGGATTTCACCCCTCCACTTT. It yields the protein CASSITPGVRISPLHF. This chain links TRBV19 with TRBJ1-6; TRBD1 is a possible D gene (5 bases). There are 16 residues in the CDR3. Between the trimmed V and J ends, which lost 3 bases and 9 bases, there was a span of 18 bases. Germline CDR1 LNHDA, CDR2 SQIVND (reference sequence). Full variable domain (outside the CDR3, taken from reference TRBV19 and TRBJ1-6): DGGITQSPKYLFRKEGQNVTLSCEQNLNHDAMYWYRQDPGQGLRLIYYSQIVNDFQKGDIAEGYSVSREKKESFPLTVTSAQKNPTAFYLCASSITPGVRISPLHFGNGTRLTVT.

The rearrangement links TRBV19 to TRBJ2-1; the D gene is possibly TRBD2 (6 bases). Trimming left V 8 bases short and J 9 bases short, with 14 bases between. Germline assignment: CDR1 LNHDA and CDR2 SQIVND (reference sequence). This CDR3 has 12 amino acids. The CDR3 region has the DNA TGTGCCAGTGGGCCCCGGAGGGGTGAGCAGTTCTTC. It codes for CASGPRRGEQFF.

This clone was found once. The V call is TRBV7-3, the J call TRBJ2-3; 9 nucleotides align to TRBD2. V lost 1 base, J lost 2 bases, and 4 bases stayed unmatched. Per the germline V gene, CDR1 is SGHTA and CDR2 is FQGTGA. The CDR3 consists of 16 residues. As DNA, the CDR3 is TGTGCCAGCAGCTTAAATCTAGCGGGAAACACAGATACGCAGTATTTT. Translating gives CASSLNLAGNTDTQYF.

CDR3 bases: TGTGCCAGTAGTATAGACGTTTCAGGAGATACGCAGTATTTT. It codes for CASSIDVSGDTQYF. The gene calls are TRBV19 and TRBJ2-3; D is ambiguous. In germline, CDR1 is LNHDA, CDR2 SQIVND (reference sequence). This CDR3 region has 14 residues. The V end was cut by 0 bases, the J end by 5 bases, with 9 bases between.

A single count supports this clone. Mismatch with germline at one junction end may stem from a read error. Other DNA sequences from this sample encode an identical CDR3 as well. The J gene is TRBJ1-1, the V gene TRBV18; D gene unclear. Per the germline V gene, CDR1 is KGHSH and CDR2 is LQKENI. The CDR3 has 16 residues. DNA for the CDR3: TGTGCCAGCTCACCAACCCCTCAAATCATGAACACTGAGGCTTTCTTT. This translates into CASSPTPQIMNTEAFF.

The gene calls are TRBV14 and TRBJ1-3; 10 bases line up with TRBD1. Germline V gene sequence: CDR1 SGHDN, CDR2 FVKESK. The V and J ends lost 5 bases and 4 bases, in that order; junction bases with no gene match: 5. The CDR3 is 15 amino acids. The CDR3 sequence is CASSRDRGRGNTIYF. Here the CDR3 DNA reads TGTGCCAGCAGCAGAGACAGGGGGCGAGGAAACACCATATATTTT.

The count of this clone is one. Germline and junction disagree at one end, which may indicate a read error. The chain joins TRBV3-1 (or the pseudogene TRBV3-2) to TRBJ2-3; either TRBD1 or TRBD2 may supply D (5 bases each). This CDR3 has 12 amino acids. The germline V gene encodes CDR1 LGHDT and CDR2 YNNKEL (reference sequence). The CDR3 protein is CASSDTGTGLNF. The CDR3 nucleotides read TGTGCCAGCAGCGACACCGGGACGGGTTTGAATTTT.

This clone was seen once. The rearrangement joins TRBV2 to TRBJ1-2; no definite D call. Trimming shortened V by 3 bases and J by 4 bases, and 18 bases separated the two germline ends. Germline CDR1 SNHLY, CDR2 FYNNEI. This CDR3 is built from 16 residues. CDR3: CASSDRIGQRTYGYTF. DNA of the CDR3: TGTGCCAGCAGTGATCGGATAGGGCAGCGGACCTATGGCTACACCTTC.

The rearrangement links TRBV7-3 to TRBJ2-2; D is perhaps TRBD2 (6 bases). CDR3 length equals 15 residues. Germline assignment: CDR1 SGHTA and CDR2 FQGTGA. With 5 bases removed from V and 7 bases from J, the gap between germline ends came to 17 bases. The CDR3 nucleotides read TGTGCCAGCAGCGAGGGGCCCCGGGGGAACGGGGAGCTGTTTTTT. Translating it yields CASSEGPRGNGELFF.

This sequence joins TRBV10-3 and TRBJ1-5; the D gene is possibly TRBD1 (5 bases). The CDR3 runs to 14 residues. Trimming took off 7 bases at V and 2 bases at J, with 12 bases between the two ends. The germline CDR1 and CDR2 sequences are ENHRY and SYGVKD. CDR3 region: CAIKGDLRNQPQHF. The DNA for the CDR3 is TGTGCCATCAAAGGGGATTTGCGCAATCAGCCCCAGCATTTT.

Details on this clone: This specimen includes other DNA sequences encoding the same CDR3. The chain employs TRBV11-2 and TRBJ1-1; no clear D gene. The germline V and J ends were trimmed by 1 base and 1 base, with 4 bases remaining between them. The CDR3 sequence is 13 residues long. Germline lookup yields CDR1 SGHAT and CDR2 FQNNGV. CDR3 region: CASSLGANTEAFF. DNA for the CDR3: TGTGCCAGCAGCTTAGGGGCGAACACTGAAGCTTTCTTT.

This clone was counted a single time. Here the CDR3 DNA reads TGTGCCAGCAGCCCAGGTGGGAGTTTTAACTATGGCTACACCTTC. It codes for CASSPGGSFNYGYTF. The rearrangement uses TRBV7-2 and TRBJ1-2, with unresolved D. The CDR3 is 15 amino acids. The V and J ends lost 5 bases and 1 base respectively, with 14 bases between them. Germline loops: CDR1 SGHTA, CDR2 FQGNSA.

This clone has more than one count but fewer than ten. This chain connects TRBV3-1 (or the pseudogene TRBV3-2) to TRBJ1-5; D gene uncertain. CDR3 length equals 15 residues. Deletions cut 4 bases from V and 0 bases from J, with 10 bases between. Per the germline V gene, CDR1 is LGHDT and CDR2 is YNNKEL (reference sequence). CDR3 coding DNA: TGTGCCAGCAGCCGCGGGCCATTTAGCAATCAGCCCCAGCATTTT. Translating it yields CASSRGPFSNQPQHF.

The chain uses TRBV6-5 and TRBJ1-1, with D tentatively TRBD1 (5 bases). Germline lookup yields CDR1 MNHEY and CDR2 SVGAGI. The CDR3 length is 14 residues. V lost 7 bases to trimming and J lost 2 bases, with 14 bases between them. The CDR3 loop reads CASIASGENTEAFF. CDR3 nucleotide sequence: TGTGCCAGCATCGCCTCGGGGGAAAACACTGAAGCTTTCTTT.

The chain is built from TRBV19 and TRBJ1-3; D is possibly TRBD1 (6 bases). Germline assignment: CDR1 LNHDA and CDR2 SQIVND (reference sequence). This CDR3 has 14 residues. V was clipped by 3 bases and J by 2 bases, with 8 bases between them. The CDR3 DNA is TGTGCCAGTAGTATTCAGGGGACTGGAAACACCATATATTTT. Translating gives CASSIQGTGNTIYF.

This clone was seen only once. The V call is TRBV4-1, the J call TRBJ2-5; 16 positions match TRBD2. The CDR3 spans 18 residues. Germline V gene data show CDR1 as MGHRA and CDR2 as YSYEKL. The trim removed 5 bases at V and 4 bases at J, leaving 10 bases unmatched. DNA of the CDR3: TGCGCCAGCAGCGACGATACGGGACTAGCGGGGGGGAGAGAGACCCAGTACTTC. Encoded protein: CASSDDTGLAGGRETQYF.

This chain connects TRBV18 to TRBJ2-7; D possibly corresponds to TRBD2 (5 bases). V was trimmed by 1 base and J by 2 bases, leaving 6 bases between them. From germline, CDR1 is KGHSH and CDR2 LQKENI. The CDR3 contains 13 residues. As DNA, the CDR3 is TGTGCCAGCTCACCACGAGGGACCTACGAGCAGTACTTC. This sequence encodes CASSPRGTYEQYF.